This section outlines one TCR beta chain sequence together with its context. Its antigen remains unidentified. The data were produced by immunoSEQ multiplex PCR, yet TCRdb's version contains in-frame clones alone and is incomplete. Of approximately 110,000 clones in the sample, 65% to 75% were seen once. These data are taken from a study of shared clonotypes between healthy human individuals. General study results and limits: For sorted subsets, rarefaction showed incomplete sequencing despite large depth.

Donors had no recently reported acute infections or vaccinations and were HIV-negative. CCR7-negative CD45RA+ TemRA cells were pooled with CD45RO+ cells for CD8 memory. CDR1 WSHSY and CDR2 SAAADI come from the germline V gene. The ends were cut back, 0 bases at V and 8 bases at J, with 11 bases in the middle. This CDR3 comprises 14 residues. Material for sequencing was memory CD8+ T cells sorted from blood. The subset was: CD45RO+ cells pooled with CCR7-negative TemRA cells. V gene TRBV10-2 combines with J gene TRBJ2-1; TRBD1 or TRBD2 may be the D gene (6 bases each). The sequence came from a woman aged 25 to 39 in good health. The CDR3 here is CASSESRGAHEQFF. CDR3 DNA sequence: TGCGCCAGCAGTGAGTCAAGGGGGGCCCATGAGCAGTTCTTC.